The entry below gives a single TCR beta chain sequence along with its context. Its recognized antigen is unknown. Nothing much larger sits one base from this clone, and base qualities are not available. This record comes from a study of OX40 agonist ivuxolimab in advanced cancers. For the wider study: Ivuxolimab was a fully human IgG2 agonistic monoclonal antibody targeting the costimulatory receptor OX40 (CD134). Intravenous ivuxolimab was administered to patients every 2 weeks at six dose levels: 0.01, 0.1, 0.3, 1.5, 3 and 10 mg/kg. Of the approximately 53 patients in dose escalation, around 20 had hepatocellular carcinoma, around 15 had melanoma, 9 had renal cell carcinoma and 9 had head and neck cancer. In the dose-escalation cohort, roughly 80% of patients were male, and the mean age was roughly 60 years, with a range of 23 to 79. Patients were allowed to have had prior anti-PD-1, anti-PD-L1 or anti-CTLA-4 therapy, and approximately 37% of the dose-escalation patients had been treated with checkpoint inhibitors. Partial responses were achieved by three dose-escalation patients, of whom one had hepatocellular carcinoma and two had cutaneous melanoma. Peripheral TCRbeta sequencing was intended to test whether TCR sequence diversity was altered and clonal T-cell expansion was caused by ivuxolimab. The paper describes the monotherapy dose-escalation part (N of about 55 patients) of the phase I trial of ivuxolimab.

To sequence the TCRbeta CDR3 region, genomic DNA was isolated from the sorted cells. The immunoSEQ Assay was used to sequence the TCRbeta CDR3 regions. Not all clones reach the TCRdb copy of this immuneACCESS table, which keeps in-frame sequences only. Checked studies attribute under half of the gap to unresolved V genes and leave the rest unexplained. The sample table records roughly 61,000 clones; 81% of these occur just once. The ten largest clonotypes hold over 0.6% of the sample. Looking up the germline V gene yields CDR1 SNHLY and CDR2 FYNNEI. The junction shows trimming of 6 bases on V and 4 bases on J, plus 12 bases between the germline ends. Reading from cysteine to phenylalanine, the CDR3 counts 13 amino acids. Solely the CDR3 DNA is kept, with 39 bases framed from the first base. Patients with autoimmune disease history or receiving systemic immunosuppression were excluded from the trial. Peripheral blood for TCR sequencing was collected from all dose cohorts at baseline, on cycle 4 day 1, and on cycle 7 day 1. The samples were taken from a phase I, first-in-human, multicenter, open-label dose-escalation trial of ivuxolimab. Adults with locally advanced or metastatic melanoma, renal cell, hepatocellular, or head and neck squamous cell carcinoma were enrolled in the trial. Before TCR sequencing, CD4+ T cells and CD8+ T cells were sorted from peripheral blood as separate populations.

Paper-wide results and their limitations: In the 0.1-3.0 mg/kg groups, partial responders were among the patients with the lowest normalized peripheral clonal expansion, particularly in CD8+ T cells. Which antigens the clonally expanded peripheral T cells were specific for was not determined. Low levels of normalized T-cell clonal expansion were also seen in some nonresponding patients. At doses of 0.1 to 3.0 mg/kg, clonal expansion of both CD4+ and CD8+ T cells in blood was seen between baseline and week 6. After ivuxolimab, CD8+ T cells had more expanded clones than CD4+ T cells on average.

This clonotype was sampled from an adult with an advanced solid tumor such as melanoma, head and neck, liver or kidney cancer. Source: CD4+ or CD8+ T cells sorted from blood, taken in a trial of the OX40 agonist ivuxolimab. The rearrangement combines TRBV2 with TRBJ2-5; the D gene cannot be resolved beyond TRBD1 or TRBD2, each matching 6 bases. The CDR3 region: CASRGRGRETQYF. In nucleotides, the sequence is TGTGCCAGCAGGGGCCGGGGGCGAGAGACCCAGTACTTC.